This paragraph reports one T cell receptor (beta chain). The protocol was immunoSEQ multiplex PCR, while the TCRdb copy is restricted to in-frame clones and leaves out a portion. The data show hundreds of thousands of clones, 80% to 90% seen once. These data are taken from a study of blood T cell repertoires in COVID-19. Study as a whole: Nucleic acid was either cDNA or gDNA, and it came from T cells, B-cell-depleted T cells, or PBMCs.

The clonotype originates from a woman between 40 and 50 years old who had recovered from COVID-19. The specimen was peripheral blood.

The CDR3 region is CASSMDDGTGGLTDTQYF. The CDR3, as DNA: TGTGCCAGTAGTATGGATGATGGGACAGGGGGCCTCACAGATACGCAGTATTTT. This rearrangement joins TRBV19 to TRBJ2-3; TRBD1 agrees at 12 bases. The CDR3 is 18 amino acids. Germline lookup yields CDR1 LNHDA and CDR2 SQIVND (reference sequence). The J segment lost 2 bases and the V segment lost 3 bases, leaving 9 bases of the junction unmatched.